A single sample is the source of the 22 T cell receptor beta chains below, sequenced in a study of blood T cell repertoires in COVID-19. Method: immunoSEQ multiplex PCR; TCRdb's copy keeps in-frame clones and lacks some. The table includes 350,000 to 450,000 clones, about 85% detected once. The sample consisted of peripheral blood. These receptors were obtained from a woman between 18 and 29 years old with acute or convalescent COVID-19.

This chain links TRBV19 with TRBJ2-3; D is ambiguous. V was cut by 10 bases and J by 0 bases, with 17 bases left in between. Germline V gene lookup returns CDR1 LNHDA and CDR2 SQIVND (reference sequence). The CDR3 length is 15 residues. The CDR3 nucleotides read TGTGCCACCATACAAGTGGCAGGTAGCACAGATACGCAGTATTTT. Translating gives CATIQVAGSTDTQYF.

This chain connects TRBV18 to TRBJ1-2; possibly TRBD1 for D (6 bases). Trimming took 4 bases from V and 2 from J, leaving 8 bases between them. In germline, CDR1 is KGHSH, CDR2 LQKENI. The CDR3 is made up of 13 amino acids. CDR3 in DNA: TGTGCCAGCTCACAGGACAGAAACTATGGCTACACCTTC. It is translated as CASSQDRNYGYTF.

The CDR3 loop is CASSGRTGNTEAFF. The DNA for the CDR3 is TGTGCCAGCAGTGGGAGGACGGGTAACACTGAAGCTTTCTTT. V gene TRBV28 combines with J gene TRBJ1-1; D is uncertain. Germline CDR1 is MDHEN and CDR2 is SYDVKM. V gave up 5 bases and J gave up 2 bases, with 12 bases separating them. The CDR3 loop spans 14 amino acids.

A few counts support this clone. The CDR3 DNA is TGTGACGGGGGTCTGGCCTGGAGGGCTTTCTTT. This sequence encodes CDGGLAWRAFF. The V gene is TRBV12-5, the J gene TRBJ1-1, with D possibly being TRBD1 (5 bases). Germline CDR1 and CDR2: LGHNT and FRNRAP. This CDR3 comprises 11 residues.

Only a few counts were recorded for this clone. The CDR3 loop is CASGLGGGRETQYF. CDR3 nucleotide sequence: TGTGCTAGTGGTTTGGGCGGGGGTCGGGAGACCCAGTACTTC. The J gene is TRBJ2-5, the V gene TRBV12-5; 7 bases line up with TRBD2. The CDR3 runs 14 residues. V dropped 1 base and J dropped 5; count of bases not matched to a gene: 4. Germline CDR1 and CDR2: LGHNT and FRNRAP. The full variable domain, with the rest looked up from reference TRBV12-5 and TRBJ2-5, is DARVTQTPRHKVTEMGQEVTMRCQPILGHNTVFWYRQTMMQGLELLAYFRNRAPLDDSGMPKDRFSAEMPDATLATLKIQPSEPRDSAVYFCASGLGGGRETQYFGPGTRLLVL.

V and J are TRBV4-1 and TRBJ2-6; TRBD1 aligns across 7 bases. Looked up from germline, CDR1 is MGHRA and CDR2 is YSYEKL. The V gene end was trimmed by 0 bases and the J gene end by 3 bases; junction bases not matched to a gene: 5. The CDR3 length is 17 residues. CDR3 region: CASSQDRQGDGANVLTF. DNA of the CDR3: TGCGCCAGCAGCCAAGACCGACAGGGTGATGGGGCCAACGTCCTGACTTTC.

V and J are TRBV28 and TRBJ2-3; 8 positions match TRBD1. The V segment lost 8 bases and the J segment 6 bases; nucleotides outside the gene matches: 10. The CDR3 is made up of 14 amino acids. Germline V gene sequence: CDR1 MDHEN, CDR2 SYDVKM. CDR3 amino acids: CASSDRVKGDTQYF. In nucleotides, the CDR3 is TGTGCCAGCTCGGACAGGGTAAAGGGGGATACGCAGTATTTT.

Turning to this clone: The junction and the germline gene differ at one end; a read error may be behind it. The genes are TRBV19 and TRBJ2-1, with a tentative D call TRBD2 (5 bases). The CDR3 length is 13 residues. CDR1 is LNHDA, CDR2 SQIVND, per germline (reference sequence). CDR3 sequence: CASSIGGVRELFF. DNA of the CDR3: TGTGCCAGTAGTATCGGTGGGGTAAGGGAGCTGTTCTTC.

The V gene is TRBV13, the J gene TRBJ2-2; a weak D match, TRBD1 (6 bases). The V gene's germline CDR1 is PRHDT and CDR2 FYEKMQ (reference sequence). The V end was cut by 2 bases, the J end by 1 base, with 32 bases between. The CDR3 sequence is 23 residues long. CDR3 in DNA: TGTGCCAGCAGCTTAAATCAAGGGGGAGACAGTAGGATTTATCACGAGAACACCGGGGAGCTGTTTTTT. Amino acids: CASSLNQGGDSRIYHENTGELFF.

This clone appeared once. The chain couples TRBV2 to TRBJ1-2, with a weak D call TRBD1 (5 bases). V lost 5 bases, J lost 0 bases, and 10 bases lay in between. The CDR3 has 14 amino acids. Per the germline V gene, CDR1 is SNHLY and CDR2 is FYNNEI. CDR3 amino acids: CASSRDSTNYGYTF. In DNA form, the CDR3 reads TGTGCCAGCAGTAGGGACTCGACTAACTATGGCTACACCTTC. Full variable domain (outside the CDR3, taken from reference TRBV2 and TRBJ1-2): EPEVTQTPSHQVTQMGQEVILRCVPISNHLYFYWYRQILGQKVEFLVSFYNNEISEKSEIFDDQFSVERPDGSNFTLKIRSTKLEDSAMYFCASSRDSTNYGYTFGSGTRLTVV.

The J gene is TRBJ2-7, the V gene TRBV28; 8 nucleotides agree with TRBD2. Unmatched junction bases numbered 15, after V lost 7 bases and J lost 7 bases. The V gene's germline CDR1 is MDHEN and CDR2 SYDVKM. CDR3 length: 15 amino acids. The CDR3 DNA follows: TGTGCCAGCACCTTTAGCGGGGCCCGTGCTGAGGAGCAGTACTTC. Protein sequence: CASTFSGARAEEQYF.

V is TRBV6-2 or TRBV6-3 and J is TRBJ2-2; 9 positions match TRBD2. V shed 2 bases, J shed 0 bases, and the junction held 4 bases outside the gene matches. The CDR3 sequence is 17 residues long. Germline V gene sequence: CDR1 MNHEY, CDR2 SVGEGT. CDR3 protein: CASSYQASGANTGELFF. In nucleotides, the CDR3 is TGTGCCAGCAGTTACCAGGCTAGCGGGGCGAACACCGGGGAGCTGTTTTTT.

This sequence joins TRBV9 and TRBJ2-3; 8 bases map to TRBD2. The CDR3 has 15 residues. Per the germline V gene, CDR1 is SGDLS and CDR2 is YYNGEE. Unmatched junction bases numbered 4, after V lost 0 bases and J lost 4 bases. The CDR3 spells CASSVDPGGPDTQYF. CDR3 coding DNA: TGTGCCAGCAGCGTAGATCCGGGAGGGCCAGATACGCAGTATTTT.

The count of this clone is one. The V and J genes are TRBV9 and TRBJ1-2; D is possibly TRBD1 (5 bases). The V gene's germline CDR1 is SGDLS and CDR2 YYNGEE. The V and J ends lost 3 bases and 4 bases respectively, with 10 bases between them. The CDR3 is 13 residues long. CDR3 protein: CASSEGAFYGYTF. Written as DNA, the CDR3 is TGTGCCAGCAGCGAAGGGGCCTTCTATGGCTACACCTTC.

This rearrangement joins TRBV3-1 (or the pseudogene TRBV3-2) to TRBJ2-2; no definite D call. The V gene lost 3 bases and the J gene lost 3 bases, with 17 bases spanning the gap. CDR1 and CDR2 (germline): LGHDT, YNNKEL (reference sequence). The CDR3 has 17 amino acids. The CDR3 here is CASSQRVKSPDTGELFF. The CDR3 DNA is TGTGCCAGCAGCCAGCGAGTAAAGTCCCCCGACACCGGGGAGCTGTTTTTT.

V usage is TRBV15 and J usage is TRBJ1-4, with 9 bases aligning to TRBD1. Germline lookup yields CDR1 LNHNV and CDR2 YYDKDF (reference sequence). The V segment lost 3 bases and the J segment 5 bases; nucleotides outside the gene matches: 4. The CDR3 is made up of 15 amino acids. The CDR3 region is CATSSSGTGNEKLFF. The CDR3 DNA follows: TGTGCCACCAGCAGCAGCGGGACAGGGAATGAAAAACTGTTTTTT.

The CDR3 here is CASSWTGVHYEQYF. CDR3 coding DNA: TGTGCCAGCAGTTGGACAGGGGTACATTACGAGCAGTACTTC. V and J are TRBV6-2 or TRBV6-3 and TRBJ2-7; the match to TRBD1 covers 9 bases. Germline V gives CDR1 MNHEY, CDR2 SVGEGT. V lost 4 bases, J lost 4 bases, and 5 bases stayed unmatched. This CDR3 region has 14 residues.

The rearrangement links TRBV7-9 to TRBJ1-4; perhaps TRBD1 as D (6 bases). Germline CDR1 SEHNR, CDR2 FQNEAQ (reference sequence). Trimming pared 3 bases from V and 2 bases from J, leaving 13 bases between. The CDR3 length is 16 residues. CDR3 in amino acids: CASSLAQGHTNEKLFF. The DNA for the CDR3 is TGTGCCAGCAGCTTGGCCCAGGGGCACACTAATGAAAAACTGTTTTTT.

This sequence joins TRBV7-2 and TRBJ2-3, with D tentatively TRBD2 (6 bases). The CDR3 contains 15 residues. Trimming took off 1 base at V and 5 bases at J, with 13 bases between the two ends. CDR1 is SGHTA and CDR2 is FQGNSA in the germline V gene. The CDR3 protein is CASSLVGLAEDTQYF. The CDR3 DNA reads as TGTGCCAGCAGCTTAGTGGGACTGGCCGAAGATACGCAGTATTTT. The variable domain in full, with the rest retrieved from reference TRBV7-2 and TRBJ2-3, is GAGVSQSPSNKVTEKGKDVELRCDPISGHTALYWYRQSLGQGLEFLIYFQGNSAPDKSGLPSDRFSAERTGGSVSTLTIQRTQQEDSAVYLCASSLVGLAEDTQYFGPGTRLTVL.

The V gene is TRBV10-1, the J gene TRBJ2-1, with TRBD2 identical over 9 bases. With V trimmed by 3 bases and J by 5 bases, 2 bases remained unmatched. Germline V lookup: CDR1 WNHNN, CDR2 SYGVQD (reference sequence). The CDR3 loop spans 14 amino acids. This chain's CDR3 is CASSEVAGDNEQFF. DNA of the CDR3: TGCGCCAGCAGTGAAGTAGCGGGGGACAATGAGCAGTTCTTC.

The V and J genes are TRBV12-5 and TRBJ2-1; 7 positions match TRBD1. Germline lookup yields CDR1 LGHNT and CDR2 FRNRAP. The CDR3 is 13 amino acids. V lost 6 bases and J lost 8; bases outside the gene matches: 7. The CDR3 DNA follows: TGTGCTAGTGGCGTCTCACAGGGGTATGAGCAGTTCTTC. It is translated as CASGVSQGYEQFF.

The CDR3 loop reads CATSDPKGRYEQYF. The CDR3 DNA reads TGTGCCACCAGTGATCCCAAGGGGCGCTACGAGCAGTACTTC. The chain has TRBV24-1 and TRBJ2-7, with D perhaps TRBD1 (5 bases). Germline V gene sequence: CDR1 KGHDR, CDR2 SFDVKD. The CDR3 totals 14 residues. Trimming cost V 3 bases and J 3 bases, with 11 bases left between them.